The rows below give T cell receptor beta chains drawn from one sample of a study of glioma-infiltrating T cells after dendritic cell vaccination. Using immunoSEQ multiplex PCR, the repertoire was profiled, and TCRdb retains in-frame clones only, with some absent. The sample includes 65,000 to 80,000 clones, around 86% of them seen just once. Sequenced material: blood, taken before dendritic cell vaccination. The source of these receptors is a human donor with glioblastoma. Both conserved end residues are part of each CDR3. The order of the fields is CDR3 protein, V gene, J gene, clone size. Expanded clones are given a class, and other clones once, few, many or no size at all.

CDR3: CAILGQNGYGYTF; V: TRBV10-3; J: TRBJ1-2; size: NA
CDR3: CASRPGTKWDEQFF; V: TRBV6-5; J: TRBJ2-1; size: NA
CDR3: CASSVGVGDTEAFF; V: TRBV9; J: TRBJ1-1; size: NA
CDR3: CASSPGGLNEKLFF; V: TRBV4-2; J: TRBJ1-4; size: NA
CDR3: CASSPPGGQRGYQETQYF; V: TRBV5-1; J: TRBJ2-5; size: few
CDR3: CASTSGQGNSYNEQFF; V: TRBV9; J: TRBJ2-1; size: NA
CDR3: CASSLVQGAGEAFF; V: TRBV7-8; J: TRBJ1-1; size: once
CDR3: CASRTDSYEQYF; V: TRBV7-9; J: TRBJ2-7; size: NA
CDR3: CASSADRISGNTIYF; V: TRBV11-1; J: TRBJ1-3; size: NA
CDR3: CASSSWQGAEEYGYTF; V: TRBV7-2; J: TRBJ1-2; size: NA
CDR3: CATSGGQRYGYTF; V: TRBV19; J: TRBJ1-2; size: NA
CDR3: CASSPGTGGSEKLFF; V: TRBV18; J: TRBJ1-4; size: once
CDR3: CASSLQRGTFTDTQYF; V: TRBV7-9; J: TRBJ2-3; size: NA
CDR3: CASSPLTSVSYEQYF; V: TRBV5-1; J: TRBJ2-7; size: NA
CDR3: CASSGTQGRTEAFF; V: TRBV7-2; J: TRBJ1-1; size: NA
CDR3: CATSREFGRGVPDTQYF; V: TRBV15; J: TRBJ2-3; size: NA